The 25 T cell receptor beta chains below were found in one sample sequenced in a study of OX40 agonist ivuxolimab in advanced cancers. The library was generated by the immunoSEQ multiplex PCR assay. Sourced from immuneACCESS, this table was stored by TCRdb with only in-frame sequences that have V and J called. A share of the clones is absent; for the studies checked, an unresolved V gene accounts for under half, and the remainder has no known explanation. The sample table lists 25,000 or so clones, over 75% of them with a count of one. The ten largest clones add up to around a tenth of the sample. Source: CD4+ or CD8+ T cells sorted from blood, taken in a trial of the OX40 agonist ivuxolimab. The receptors were gathered from an adult with an advanced solid tumor such as melanoma, head and neck, liver or kidney cancer.

The chain couples TRBV4-1 to TRBJ2-1; TRBD2 matches at 15 bases. There are 20 residues in the CDR3. Germline assignment: CDR1 MGHRA and CDR2 YSYEKL. The junction had 13 bases not matched to a gene; V was cut back by 0 bases and J by 7 bases. The CDR3 sequence is CASSQDWTSGRVGGLNEQFF. In DNA form, the CDR3 reads TGCGCCAGCAGCCAAGATTGGACTAGCGGGAGGGTAGGTGGTTTGAATGAGCAGTTCTTC.

The chain combines TRBV5-1 with TRBJ2-2; TRBD2 is a possible D gene (6 bases). CDR1 is SGHRS, CDR2 YFSETQ, per germline. The V end lost 4 bases, the J end lost 2 bases, and 18 bases lay between the germline ends. CDR3 size: 17 residues. CDR3 amino acids: CASSLRRGNANTGELFF. The CDR3 DNA follows: TGCGCCAGCAGCCTCCGTCGGGGGAATGCTAACACCGGGGAGCTGTTTTTT. The full variable domain, rest sourced from reference TRBV5-1 and TRBJ2-2, is KAGVTQTPRYLIKTRGQQVTLSCSPISGHRSVSWYQQTPGQGLQFLFEYFSETQRNKGNFPGRFSGRQFSNSRSEMNVSTLELGDSALYLCASSLRRGNANTGELFFGEGSRLTVL.

This chain links TRBV7-6 with TRBJ2-1, with 8 nucleotides matching TRBD1. Germline values: CDR1 SGHVS, CDR2 FNYEAQ. The CDR3 has 12 residues. J gave up 16 bases and V 4 bases, and 9 bases lay outside the gene matches. The CDR3 DNA is TGTGCCAGCAGCTCCTTAGGACAGGGTAAATTCTTC. Its protein product is CASSSLGQGKFF.

V is TRBV11-2 and J is TRBJ2-7; 8 bases fit TRBD2. CDR3 length equals 14 residues. Germline V CDR1 and CDR2: SGHAT, FQNNGV. J gave up 3 bases and V 2 bases, and 3 bases lay outside the gene matches. The CDR3 coding sequence is TGTGCCAGCAGCTTACTAGCGGGTGGCTACGAGCAGTACTTC. It yields the protein CASSLLAGGYEQYF.

The chain joins TRBV7-3 to TRBJ2-2; TRBD1 matches 7 bases. The germline V gene encodes CDR1 SGHTA and CDR2 FQGTGA. J gave up 8 bases and V 5 bases, and 2 bases lay outside the gene matches. The CDR3 contains 12 residues. CDR3: CASSDREGELFF. The CDR3 DNA reads TGTGCCAGCAGCGACAGGGAAGGGGAGCTGTTTTTT.

The CDR3 here is CASTWRQRGDTQYF. In nucleotides, the CDR3 is TGTGCCAGCACTTGGAGACAGAGGGGGGATACGCAGTATTTT. V and J are TRBV28 and TRBJ2-3; D perhaps matches TRBD1 (6 bases). The CDR3 covers 14 residues. The V gene lost 7 bases and the J gene lost 6 bases, with 17 bases spanning the gap. Germline V CDR1 and CDR2: MDHEN, SYDVKM.

This chain connects TRBV5-6 to TRBJ2-3; D gene uncertain. The CDR3 length is 12 residues. Germline CDR1 reads SGHDT; CDR2 reads YYEEEE. Trimming took 0 bases from V and 12 from J, leaving 11 bases between them. CDR3 region: CASSLVGPPQYF. The CDR3, as DNA: TGTGCCAGCAGCTTGGTCGGACCCCCCCAGTATTTT.

This sequence joins TRBV7-9 and TRBJ2-1, with D tentatively TRBD2 (6 bases). Looked up from germline, CDR1 is SEHNR and CDR2 is FQNEAQ (reference sequence). Trimming removed 3 bases from V and 5 bases from J, with 14 bases in between. The CDR3 totals 15 residues. CDR3 sequence: CASSLTTPGDNEQFF. In nucleotides, the CDR3 is TGTGCCAGCAGCTTGACAACCCCGGGGGACAATGAGCAGTTCTTC.

This chain uses TRBV5-1 with TRBJ2-7; D uncertain. Germline V lookup: CDR1 SGHRS, CDR2 YFSETQ. This CDR3 has 15 residues. Between the trimmed V and J ends, which lost 0 bases and 4 bases, there was a span of 14 bases. The CDR3 DNA reads as TGCGCCAGCAGCTTGGTACTTGGAGATTTTTACGAGCAGTACTTC. Amino acids: CASSLVLGDFYEQYF.

The chain couples TRBV5-4 to TRBJ1-2; TRBD1 aligns across 7 bases. Germline lookup yields CDR1 SGHNT and CDR2 YYREEE (reference sequence). This CDR3 has 14 residues. The ends lost 5 bases at V and 3 bases at J; junction bases unmatched: 7. The CDR3 coding sequence is TGTGCCAGCAGTTCCGGGACAGACTACTATGGCTACACCTTC. It encodes CASSSGTDYYGYTF.

V and J are TRBV7-2 and TRBJ2-3; D may be TRBD1 or TRBD2 (5 bases each). This CDR3 has 16 amino acids. The ends were cut back, 5 bases at V and 4 bases at J, with 19 bases in the middle. CDR1 and CDR2 (germline): SGHTA, FQGNSA. CDR3: CASSRRGVIDADTQYF. DNA for the CDR3: TGTGCCAGCAGCAGGCGAGGGGTGATTGATGCAGATACGCAGTATTTT.

The chain recombines TRBV9 with TRBJ2-1, with 10 positions matching TRBD2. Per germline, CDR1 SGDLS and CDR2 YYNGEE. The ends lost 0 bases at V and 15 bases at J; junction bases unmatched: 9. The CDR3 length is 14 residues. CDR3 amino acids: CASSVAQSSGSPFF. The CDR3 nucleotides are TGTGCCAGCAGCGTAGCTCAGTCTAGCGGGAGTCCGTTCTTC.

This sequence joins TRBV19 and TRBJ1-2, with D uncertain. Germline loops: CDR1 LNHDA, CDR2 SQIVND (reference sequence). Deletions cut 6 bases from V and 2 bases from J, with 10 bases between. The CDR3 length is 13 residues. The CDR3 here is CASSLDGNYGYTF. DNA of the CDR3: TGTGCCAGTAGCCTCGACGGGAACTATGGCTACACCTTC. The full variable domain, with the rest looked up from reference TRBV19 and TRBJ1-2, is DGGITQSPKYLFRKEGQNVTLSCEQNLNHDAMYWYRQDPGQGLRLIYYSQIVNDFQKGDIAEGYSVSREKKESFPLTVTSAQKNPTAFYLCASSLDGNYGYTFGSGTRLTVV.

The chain couples TRBV10-3 to TRBJ1-2; D not resolved. The CDR3 consists of 12 residues. CDR1 ENHRY and CDR2 SYGVKD come from the germline V gene. V was pared by 2 bases and J by 3 bases, with 4 bases between. DNA of the CDR3: TGTGCCATCAGTGAGGCGGACTATGGCTACACCTTC. As protein: CAISEADYGYTF.

The chain is built from TRBV19 and TRBJ1-5; D is perhaps TRBD1 (5 bases). Between the trimmed V and J ends, which lost 4 bases and 6 bases, there was a span of 13 bases. Germline CDR1 and CDR2: LNHDA and SQIVND (reference sequence). The CDR3 is 14 residues long. The CDR3 here is CASSKPGDFQPQHF. The CDR3 DNA is TGTGCCAGTAGTAAACCGGGGGATTTTCAGCCCCAGCATTTT.

The chain uses TRBV10-1 and TRBJ2-1; 9 nucleotides align to TRBD1. Germline trimming cut 3 bases from V and 6 bases from J; bases unmatched to any gene: 6. This CDR3 is built from 15 residues. CDR1 and CDR2 from the germline V gene are WNHNN and SYGVQD (reference sequence). The CDR3 DNA reads as TGCGCCAGCAGTGAAGGGGACAGGGATTTCAATGAGCAGTTCTTC. Amino acids: CASSEGDRDFNEQFF.

The genes are TRBV9 and TRBJ2-3, with 9 bases that match TRBD1. V gave up 0 bases and J gave up 3 bases; unmatched junction bases: 2. The CDR3 runs 15 residues. Germline values: CDR1 SGDLS, CDR2 YYNGEE. The CDR3 loop reads CASSVEGQGTDTQYF. CDR3 DNA sequence: TGTGCCAGCAGCGTAGAGGGACAGGGTACAGATACGCAGTATTTT.

In its sample, this clone was seen a few times. CDR3 sequence reads: CASSSAGTTRDTQYF. CDR3 nucleotide sequence: TGTGCCAGCAGCTCTGCCGGGACTACAAGAGATACCCAGTACTTC. The chain recombines TRBV9 with TRBJ2-5; TRBD2 aligns across 7 bases. CDR1 SGDLS and CDR2 YYNGEE come from the germline V gene. The CDR3 covers 15 residues. Trimming removed 4 bases from V and 8 bases from J; junction bases left unmatched: 14.

This chain links TRBV6-1 with TRBJ1-2, with TRBD1 as a possible D gene (6 bases). CDR3 length: 14 residues. Trimming left V 1 base short and J 10 bases short, with 16 bases between. Germline V gives CDR1 MNHNS, CDR2 SASEGT. The DNA of the CDR3 is TGTGCCAGCAGTGAAGGATGGAGGGGGACCCTCTACACCTTC. Its translation is CASSEGWRGTLYTF.

The rearrangement links TRBV7-3 to TRBJ2-1; D not resolved. From germline, CDR1 is SGHTA and CDR2 FQGTGA. Trimming stripped 1 base from V and 6 bases from J, with 7 bases between. This CDR3 is 13 amino acids long. The CDR3 sequence: CASSLRRFNEQFF. As DNA, the CDR3 is TGTGCCAGCAGCTTAAGACGGTTCAATGAGCAGTTCTTC.

The V and J genes are TRBV7-2 and TRBJ2-1, with 12 bases identical to TRBD2. Germline V gene lookup returns CDR1 SGHTA and CDR2 FQGNSA. The CDR3 spans 17 residues. Germline trimming cut 1 base from V and 8 bases from J; bases unmatched to any gene: 9. For the CDR3, the DNA is TGTGCCAGCAGCTTAGGTCCTAGCGGGAGGGGGTCGGATGAGCAGTTCTTC. Residues: CASSLGPSGRGSDEQFF. Together with reference TRBV7-2 and TRBJ2-1, the CDR3 gives the full variable domain: GAGVSQSPSNKVTEKGKDVELRCDPISGHTALYWYRQSLGQGLEFLIYFQGNSAPDKSGLPSDRFSAERTGGSVSTLTIQRTQQEDSAVYLCASSLGPSGRGSDEQFFGPGTRLTVL.

This clone appeared a single time. The CDR3 sequence: CASSLDREKDQPQHF. The CDR3 DNA follows: TGTGCCAGCAGCCTGGACAGGGAGAAGGATCAGCCCCAGCATTTT. The rearrangement joins TRBV5-5 to TRBJ1-5; 8 nucleotides match TRBD1. The CDR3 covers 15 residues. Germline trimming cut 4 bases from V and 5 bases from J; bases unmatched to any gene: 8. The germline CDR1 and CDR2 sequences are SGHKS and YYEKEE (reference sequence).

This clone was recorded once. The V call is TRBV5-4, the J call TRBJ2-1, with 13 nucleotides matching TRBD2. Germline V gives CDR1 SGHNT, CDR2 YYREEE (reference sequence). The junction had 4 bases not matched to a gene; V was cut back by 5 bases and J by 2 bases. The CDR3 runs to 16 residues. This chain's CDR3 is CASSRTSGSTYNEQFF. DNA of the CDR3: TGTGCCAGCAGTAGGACTAGCGGGAGTACCTACAATGAGCAGTTCTTC.

The chain combines TRBV29-1 with TRBJ1-2; D is perhaps TRBD1 (5 bases). The V end was cut by 6 bases, the J end by 6 bases, with 17 bases between. Germline lookup yields CDR1 SQVTM and CDR2 ANQGSEA. This CDR3 is built from 13 residues. CDR3 amino acids: CSVRDPPTNGYTF. CDR3 coding DNA: TGCAGCGTCCGGGACCCGCCAACAAATGGCTACACCTTC.

The chain uses TRBV18 and TRBJ2-1, with 9 bases lining up with TRBD1. The CDR3 consists of 14 residues. Looked up from germline, CDR1 is KGHSH and CDR2 is LQKENI. The trim removed 7 bases at V and 6 bases at J, leaving 7 bases unmatched. Here the CDR3 DNA reads TGTGCCAGCTTTCCCGGGACAGGGAGCAATGAGCAGTTCTTC. This gives the protein CASFPGTGSNEQFF.